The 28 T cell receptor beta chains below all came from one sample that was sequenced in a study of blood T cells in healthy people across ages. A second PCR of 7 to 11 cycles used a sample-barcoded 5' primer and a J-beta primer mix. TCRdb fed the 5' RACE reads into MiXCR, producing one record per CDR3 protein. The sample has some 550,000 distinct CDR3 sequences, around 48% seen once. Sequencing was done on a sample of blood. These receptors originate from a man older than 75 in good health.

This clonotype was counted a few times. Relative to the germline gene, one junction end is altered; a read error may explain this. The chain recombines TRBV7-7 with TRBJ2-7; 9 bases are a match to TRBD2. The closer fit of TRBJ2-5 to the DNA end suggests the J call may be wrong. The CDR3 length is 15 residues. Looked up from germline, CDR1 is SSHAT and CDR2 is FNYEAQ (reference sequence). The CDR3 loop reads CASSGQASGVQTQYF. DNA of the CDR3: TGTGCTAGCAGCGGGCAGGCTAGCGGGGTTCAGACCCAGTACTTC.

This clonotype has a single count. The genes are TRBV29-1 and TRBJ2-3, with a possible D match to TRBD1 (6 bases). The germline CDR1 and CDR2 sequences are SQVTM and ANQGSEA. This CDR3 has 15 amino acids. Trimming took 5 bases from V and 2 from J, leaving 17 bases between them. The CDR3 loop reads CSVKGVSGDTDTQYF. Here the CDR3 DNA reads TGCAGCGTTAAGGGTGTGTCAGGGGACACAGATACGCAGTATTTT.

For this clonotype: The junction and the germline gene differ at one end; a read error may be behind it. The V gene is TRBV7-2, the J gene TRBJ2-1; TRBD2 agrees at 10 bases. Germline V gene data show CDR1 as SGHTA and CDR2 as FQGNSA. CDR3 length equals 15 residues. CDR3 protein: CASSRGLAFYKEQFF. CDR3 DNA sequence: TGTGCCAGCAGCCGGGGACTAGCGTTCTACAAGGAGCAGTTCTTC.

CDR3 bases: TGCAGTGCTAGAGACCGGGACTTCTACAATGAGCAGTTCTTC. Translation gives CSARDRDFYNEQFF. This sequence joins TRBV20-1 and TRBJ2-1, with D perhaps matching TRBD2 (6 bases). V dropped 0 bases and J dropped 3 bases, with 9 bases sitting between them. This CDR3 spans 14 amino acids. Looked up from germline, CDR1 is DFQATT and CDR2 is SNEGSKA (reference sequence).

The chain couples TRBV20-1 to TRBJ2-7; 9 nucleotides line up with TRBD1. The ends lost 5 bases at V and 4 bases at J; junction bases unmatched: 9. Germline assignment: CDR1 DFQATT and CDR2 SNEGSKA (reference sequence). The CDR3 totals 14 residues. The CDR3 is CSASSPGQGYEQYF. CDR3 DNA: TGCAGTGCTTCATCACCGGGACAGGGATACGAGCAGTACTTC.

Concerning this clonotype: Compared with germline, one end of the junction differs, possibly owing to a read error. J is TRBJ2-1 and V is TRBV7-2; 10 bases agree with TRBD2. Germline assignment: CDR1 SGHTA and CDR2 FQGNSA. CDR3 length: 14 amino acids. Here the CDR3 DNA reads TGTGCCAGCAGCTCAAGCGGGGGGGTGAATGAGCAGCTCTTC. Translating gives CASSSSGGVNEQLF.

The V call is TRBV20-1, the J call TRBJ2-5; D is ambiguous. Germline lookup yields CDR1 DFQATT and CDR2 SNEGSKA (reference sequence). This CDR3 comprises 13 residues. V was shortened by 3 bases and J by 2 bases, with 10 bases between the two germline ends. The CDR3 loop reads CSASKSPQETQYF. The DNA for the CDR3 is TGCAGTGCTAGTAAGAGTCCTCAAGAGACCCAGTACTTC.

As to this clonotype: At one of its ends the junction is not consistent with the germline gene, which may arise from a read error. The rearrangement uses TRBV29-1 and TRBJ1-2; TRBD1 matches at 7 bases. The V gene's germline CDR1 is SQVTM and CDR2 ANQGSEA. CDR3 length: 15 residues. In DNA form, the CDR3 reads TGCAGCGCCAAAACAACAGGGGCAGCTAACTATGACTACACCTTC. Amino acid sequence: CSAKTTGAANYDYTF.

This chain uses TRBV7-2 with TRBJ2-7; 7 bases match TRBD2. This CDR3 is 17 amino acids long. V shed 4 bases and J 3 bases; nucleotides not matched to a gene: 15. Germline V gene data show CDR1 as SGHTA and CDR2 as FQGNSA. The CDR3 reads CASSYNLRTSRVYEQYF. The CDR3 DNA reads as TGTGCCAGCAGCTACAACCTTAGGACTAGTCGTGTCTACGAGCAGTACTTC.

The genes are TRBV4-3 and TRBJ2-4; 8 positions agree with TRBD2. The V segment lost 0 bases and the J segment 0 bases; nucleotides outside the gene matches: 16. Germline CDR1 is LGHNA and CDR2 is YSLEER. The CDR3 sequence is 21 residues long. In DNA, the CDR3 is TGCGCCAGCAGCCAAGATCGGTGGCTAGCGGGTTCCTGGCTAGCCAAAAACATTCAGTACTTC. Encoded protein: CASSQDRWLAGSWLAKNIQYF.

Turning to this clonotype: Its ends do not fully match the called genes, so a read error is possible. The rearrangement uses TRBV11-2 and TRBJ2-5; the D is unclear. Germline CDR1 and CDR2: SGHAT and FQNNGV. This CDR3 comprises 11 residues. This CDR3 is CAGSLWGEQYF. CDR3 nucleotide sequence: TGTGCCGGCAGCTTATGGGGTGAGCAGTACTTC.

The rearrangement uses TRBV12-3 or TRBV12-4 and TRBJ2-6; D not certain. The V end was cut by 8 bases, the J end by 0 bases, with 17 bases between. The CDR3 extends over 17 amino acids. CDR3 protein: CASGPSGGYSGANVLTF. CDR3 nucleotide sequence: TGTGCCAGCGGCCCGTCTGGCGGATACTCTGGGGCCAACGTCCTGACTTTC.

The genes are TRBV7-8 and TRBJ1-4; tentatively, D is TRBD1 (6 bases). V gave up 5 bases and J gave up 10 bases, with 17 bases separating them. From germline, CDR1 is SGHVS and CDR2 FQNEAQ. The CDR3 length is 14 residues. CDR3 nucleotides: TGTGCCAGCAGCCCAGGGGCTTTTCGGGTAAAACTGTTTTTT. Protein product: CASSPGAFRVKLFF.

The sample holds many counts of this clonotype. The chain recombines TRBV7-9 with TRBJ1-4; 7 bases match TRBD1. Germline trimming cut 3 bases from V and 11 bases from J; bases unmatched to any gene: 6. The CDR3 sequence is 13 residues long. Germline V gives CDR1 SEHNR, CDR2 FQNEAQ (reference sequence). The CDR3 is CASSFNDRVKLFF. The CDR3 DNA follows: TGTGCCAGCAGCTTCAACGACAGGGTGAAACTGTTTTTT.

Written as DNA, the CDR3 is TGTGCCAGCAGCGCCGGGACAGGGGCCTACAATGAGCAGTTCTTC. Its protein is CASSAGTGAYNEQFF. V usage is TRBV11-1 and J usage is TRBJ2-1; 10 bases are shared with TRBD1. V was pared by 5 bases and J by 2 bases, with 3 bases of the junction left unmatched. The CDR3 sequence is 15 residues long. CDR1 is SGHAT and CDR2 is FQDESV in the germline V gene (reference sequence).

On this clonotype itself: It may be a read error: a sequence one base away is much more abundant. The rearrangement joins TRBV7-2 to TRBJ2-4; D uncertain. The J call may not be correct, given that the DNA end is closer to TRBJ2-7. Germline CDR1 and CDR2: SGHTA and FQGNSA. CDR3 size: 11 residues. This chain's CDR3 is CASSPNHEQYF. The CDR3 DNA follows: TGTGCCAGCAGCCCGAACCACGAGCAGTACTTC.

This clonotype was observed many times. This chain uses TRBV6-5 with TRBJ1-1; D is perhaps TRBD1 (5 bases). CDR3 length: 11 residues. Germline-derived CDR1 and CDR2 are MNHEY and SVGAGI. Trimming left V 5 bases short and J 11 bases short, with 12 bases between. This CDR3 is CASSTKGNAFF. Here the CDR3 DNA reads TGTGCCAGCAGTACCAAGGGGAATGCTTTCTTT.

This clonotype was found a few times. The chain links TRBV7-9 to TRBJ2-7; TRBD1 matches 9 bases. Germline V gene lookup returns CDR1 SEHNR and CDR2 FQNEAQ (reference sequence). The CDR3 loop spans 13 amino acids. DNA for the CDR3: TGTGCGATCCTGGGACAGGGCCTCTACGAGCAGTACTTC. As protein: CAILGQGLYEQYF.

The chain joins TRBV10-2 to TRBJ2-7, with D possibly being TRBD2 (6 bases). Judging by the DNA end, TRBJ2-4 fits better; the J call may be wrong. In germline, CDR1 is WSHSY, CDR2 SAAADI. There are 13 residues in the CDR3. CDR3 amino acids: CASSSQGGNIQYF. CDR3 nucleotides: TGCGCCAGCAGTTCGCAGGGAGGTAACATTCAGTACTTC.

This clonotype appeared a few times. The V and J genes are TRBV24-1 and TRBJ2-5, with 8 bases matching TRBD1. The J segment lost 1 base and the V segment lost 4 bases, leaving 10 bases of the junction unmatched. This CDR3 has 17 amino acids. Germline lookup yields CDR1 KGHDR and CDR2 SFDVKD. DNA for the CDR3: TGTGCCACCAGTGAACCGACAGGGGTCTATAGCCAAGAGACCCAGTACTTC. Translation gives CATSEPTGVYSQETQYF.

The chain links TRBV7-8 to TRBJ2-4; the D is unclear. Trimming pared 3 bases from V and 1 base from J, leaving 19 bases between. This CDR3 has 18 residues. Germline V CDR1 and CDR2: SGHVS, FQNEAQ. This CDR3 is CASSFIFRTDGAKNIQYF. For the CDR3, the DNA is TGTGCCAGCAGCTTCATCTTTAGGACGGATGGGGCCAAAAACATTCAGTACTTC.

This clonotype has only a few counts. Written as DNA, the CDR3 is TGCAGTGCCCTTTCGGGCAAGACAGGGAGCTACGAGCAGTACTTC. This sequence encodes CSALSGKTGSYEQYF. This chain uses TRBV20-1 with TRBJ2-7; 7 bases align to TRBD1. The germline gives CDR1 DFQATT, CDR2 SNEGSKA (reference sequence). Unmatched junction bases numbered 14, after V lost 6 bases and J lost 3 bases. The CDR3 contains 15 residues.

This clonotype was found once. CDR3 coding DNA: TGTGCCAGCAGCCAGTCTAGCGGGACGCCAAACATTCAGTACTTC. This codes for CASSQSSGTPNIQYF. The chain links TRBV4-2 to TRBJ2-4; 9 bases are a match to TRBD2. The ends lost 3 bases at V and 6 bases at J; junction bases unmatched: 6. Germline CDR1 is LGHNA and CDR2 is YNFKEQ. CDR3 length: 15 amino acids.

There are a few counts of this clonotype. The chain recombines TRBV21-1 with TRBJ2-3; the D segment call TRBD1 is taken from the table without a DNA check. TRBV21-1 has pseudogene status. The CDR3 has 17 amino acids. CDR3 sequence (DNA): TGTGCCAGCAGCAAAGACGGGGACAGGGGGCGCACAGATACGCAGTATTTT. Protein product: CASSKDGDRGRTDTQYF.

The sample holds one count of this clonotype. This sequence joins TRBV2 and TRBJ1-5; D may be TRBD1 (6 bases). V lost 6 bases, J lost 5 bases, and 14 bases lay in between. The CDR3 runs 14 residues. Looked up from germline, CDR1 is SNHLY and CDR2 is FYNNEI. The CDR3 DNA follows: TGTGCCAGCAGCAGAGAGTCAGGGGATCAGCCCCAGCATTTT. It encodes CASSRESGDQPQHF.

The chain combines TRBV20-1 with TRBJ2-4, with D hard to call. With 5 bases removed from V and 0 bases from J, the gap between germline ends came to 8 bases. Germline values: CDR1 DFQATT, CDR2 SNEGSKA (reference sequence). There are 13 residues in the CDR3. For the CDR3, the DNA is TGCAGTGCTTATGACTTAGCCAAAAACATTCAGTACTTC. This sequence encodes CSAYDLAKNIQYF.

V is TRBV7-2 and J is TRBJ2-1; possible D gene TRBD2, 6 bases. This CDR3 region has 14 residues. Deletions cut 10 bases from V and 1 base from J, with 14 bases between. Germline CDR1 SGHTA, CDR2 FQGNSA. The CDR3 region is CANQLGGSYNEQFF. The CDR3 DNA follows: TGTGCCAACCAACTCGGGGGATCCTACAATGAGCAGTTCTTC.

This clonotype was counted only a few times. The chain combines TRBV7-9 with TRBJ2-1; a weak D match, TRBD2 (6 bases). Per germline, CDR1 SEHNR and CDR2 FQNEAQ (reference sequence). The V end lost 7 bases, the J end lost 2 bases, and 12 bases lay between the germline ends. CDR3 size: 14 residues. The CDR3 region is CASMPRGTYNEQFF. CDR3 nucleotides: TGTGCCAGCATGCCTCGGGGGACCTACAATGAGCAGTTCTTC.